Here is one T cell receptor beta chain with its context. These data originate in a study of blood T cell repertoires in COVID-19. In the study overall: COVID-19 samples collected from the United States, Italy and Spain covered acute and convalescent phases. From T cells, B-cell-depleted T cells, or PBMCs came the material, which was cDNA or gDNA.

In the authors' workflow: Nucleated cell number was recorded as an estimate derived from reference gene primer amplification. Generated by immunoSEQ multiplex PCR, the TCRdb table keeps only in-frame clones and is missing some. From that table come the V and J calls and clone size; the DNA was used to work out D and trimming. The sample includes 110,000 or so clones, over 65% of them seen just once. CDR1 is SGHTA and CDR2 is FQGNSA in the germline V gene. Unmatched junction bases numbered 7, after V lost 6 bases and J lost 8 bases. The CDR3 totals 15 residues. The rearrangement joins TRBV7-2 to TRBJ2-1; 13 positions agree with TRBD2. Material for sequencing was peripheral blood. The origin of this receptor is a man between 65 and 80 years old with acute or convalescent COVID-19. The CDR3 sequence is CASSSLAGGVDEQFF. CDR3 coding DNA: TGTGCCAGCAGTTCACTAGCGGGAGGGGTCGATGAGCAGTTCTTC. Supplemented by reference TRBV7-2 and TRBJ2-1, the full variable domain reads GAGVSQSPSNKVTEKGKDVELRCDPISGHTALYWYRQSLGQGLEFLIYFQGNSAPDKSGLPSDRFSAERTGGSVSTLTIQRTQQEDSAVYLCASSSLAGGVDEQFFGPGTRLTVL.